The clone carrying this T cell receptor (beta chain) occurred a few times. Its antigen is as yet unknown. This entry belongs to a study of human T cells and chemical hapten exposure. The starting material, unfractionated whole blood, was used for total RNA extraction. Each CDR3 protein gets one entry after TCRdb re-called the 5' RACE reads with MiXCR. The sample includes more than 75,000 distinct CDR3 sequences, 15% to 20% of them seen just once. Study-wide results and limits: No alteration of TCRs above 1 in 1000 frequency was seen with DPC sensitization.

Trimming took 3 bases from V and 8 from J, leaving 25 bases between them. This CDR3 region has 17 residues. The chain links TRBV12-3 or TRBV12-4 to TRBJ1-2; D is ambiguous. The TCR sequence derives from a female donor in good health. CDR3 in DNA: TGTGCCAGCAGTTTTTCAGGCTATCGCGCCGAGACGGGGGGCTACACCTTC. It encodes CASSFSGYRAETGGYTF.